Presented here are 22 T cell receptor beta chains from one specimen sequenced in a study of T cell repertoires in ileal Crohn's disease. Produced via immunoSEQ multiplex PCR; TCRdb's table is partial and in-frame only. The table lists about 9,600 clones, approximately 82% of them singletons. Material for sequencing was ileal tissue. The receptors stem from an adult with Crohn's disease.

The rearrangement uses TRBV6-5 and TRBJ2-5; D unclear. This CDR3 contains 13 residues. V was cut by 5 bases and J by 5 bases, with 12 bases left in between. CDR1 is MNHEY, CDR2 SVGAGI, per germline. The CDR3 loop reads CASSESQSETQYF. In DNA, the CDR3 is TGTGCCAGCAGTGAATCCCAGTCGGAGACCCAGTACTTC.

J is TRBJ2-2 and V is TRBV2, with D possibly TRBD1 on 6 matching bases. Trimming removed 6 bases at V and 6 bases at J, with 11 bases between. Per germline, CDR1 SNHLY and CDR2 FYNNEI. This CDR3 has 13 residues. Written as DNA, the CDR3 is TGTGCCAGCAGCGACACAGGGTCCGGGGAGCTGTTTTTT. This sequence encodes CASSDTGSGELFF. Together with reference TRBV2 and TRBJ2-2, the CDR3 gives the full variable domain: EPEVTQTPSHQVTQMGQEVILRCVPISNHLYFYWYRQILGQKVEFLVSFYNNEISEKSEIFDDQFSVERPDGSNFTLKIRSTKLEDSAMYFCASSDTGSGELFFGEGSRLTVL.

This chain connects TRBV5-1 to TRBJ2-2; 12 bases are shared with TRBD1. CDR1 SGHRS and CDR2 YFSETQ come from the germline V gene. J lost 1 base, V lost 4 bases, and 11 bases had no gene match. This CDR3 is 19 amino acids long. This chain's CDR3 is CASSLGGQGAGGNTGELFF. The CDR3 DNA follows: TGCGCCAGCAGCCTAGGGGGACAGGGGGCCGGCGGGAACACCGGGGAGCTGTTTTTT. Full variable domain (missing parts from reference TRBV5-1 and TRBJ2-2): KAGVTQTPRYLIKTRGQQVTLSCSPISGHRSVSWYQQTPGQGLQFLFEYFSETQRNKGNFPGRFSGRQFSNSRSEMNVSTLELGDSALYLCASSLGGQGAGGNTGELFFGEGSRLTVL.

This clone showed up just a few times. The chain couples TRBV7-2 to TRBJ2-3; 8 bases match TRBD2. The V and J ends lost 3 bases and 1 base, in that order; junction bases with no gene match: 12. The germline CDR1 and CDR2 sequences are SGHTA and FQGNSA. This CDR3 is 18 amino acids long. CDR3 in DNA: TGTGCCAGCAGCTTGGGCGGGGAGCGGGGGAGGGGCACAGATACGCAGTATTTT. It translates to CASSLGGERGRGTDTQYF.

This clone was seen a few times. The CDR3 sequence: CASSIGRQNTEKLFF. CDR3 coding DNA: TGTGCCAGTAGTATAGGACGACAGAATACGGAAAAACTGTTTTTT. The chain links TRBV19 to TRBJ1-4, with D perhaps TRBD1 (5 bases). This CDR3 has 15 residues. CDR1 is LNHDA and CDR2 is SQIVND in the germline V gene (reference sequence). V was clipped by 1 base and J by 8 bases, with 14 bases between them. Full variable domain (outside the CDR3, taken from reference TRBV19 and TRBJ1-4): DGGITQSPKYLFRKEGQNVTLSCEQNLNHDAMYWYRQDPGQGLRLIYYSQIVNDFQKGDIAEGYSVSREKKESFPLTVTSAQKNPTAFYLCASSIGRQNTEKLFFGSGTQLSVL.

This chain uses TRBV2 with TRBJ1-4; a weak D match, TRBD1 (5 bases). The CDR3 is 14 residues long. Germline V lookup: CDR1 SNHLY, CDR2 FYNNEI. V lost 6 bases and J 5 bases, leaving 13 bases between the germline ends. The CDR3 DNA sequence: TGTGCCAGCAGCACGACAGTAGAGAATGAAAAACTGTTTTTT. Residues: CASSTTVENEKLFF.

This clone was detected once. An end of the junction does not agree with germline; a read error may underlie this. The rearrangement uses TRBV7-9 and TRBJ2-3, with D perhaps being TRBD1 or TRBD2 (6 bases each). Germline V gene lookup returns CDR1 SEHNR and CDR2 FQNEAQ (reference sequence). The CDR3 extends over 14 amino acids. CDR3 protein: CASRLGGLTDTQYF. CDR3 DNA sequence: TGTGCCAGCAGGTTAGGGGGGCTCACAGATACGCAGTATTTT. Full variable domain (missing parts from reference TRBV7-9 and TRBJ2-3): DTGVSQNPRHKITKRGQNVTFRCDPISEHNRLYWYRQTLGQGPEFLTYFQNEAQLEKSRLLSDRFSAERPKGSFSTLEIQRTEQGDSAMYLCASRLGGLTDTQYFGPGTRLTVL.

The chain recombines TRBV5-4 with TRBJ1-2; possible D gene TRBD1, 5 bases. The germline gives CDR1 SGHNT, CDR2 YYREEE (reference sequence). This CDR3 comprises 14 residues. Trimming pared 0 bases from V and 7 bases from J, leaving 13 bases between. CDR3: CASSLDRIGLGYTF. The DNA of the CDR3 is TGTGCCAGCAGCTTGGACAGGATCGGTCTTGGCTACACCTTC.

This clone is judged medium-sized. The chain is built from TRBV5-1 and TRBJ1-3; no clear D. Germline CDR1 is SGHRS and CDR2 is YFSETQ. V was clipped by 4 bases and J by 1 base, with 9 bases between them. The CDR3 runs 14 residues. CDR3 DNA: TGCGCCAGCAGCCAGGACTCTTCTGGAAACACCATATATTTT. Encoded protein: CASSQDSSGNTIYF.

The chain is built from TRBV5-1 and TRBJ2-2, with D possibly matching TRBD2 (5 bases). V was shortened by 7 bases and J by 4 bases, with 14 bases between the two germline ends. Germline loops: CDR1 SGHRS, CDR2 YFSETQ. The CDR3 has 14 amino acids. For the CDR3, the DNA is TGCGCCAGCGGGCGGCTGGGAGTCACCGGGGAGCTGTTTTTT. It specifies CASGRLGVTGELFF.

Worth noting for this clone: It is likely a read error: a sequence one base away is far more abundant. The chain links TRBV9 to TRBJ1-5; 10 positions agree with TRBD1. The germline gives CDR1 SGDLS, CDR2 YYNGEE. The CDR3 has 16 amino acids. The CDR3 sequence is CACSGGDRGFNQPQHF. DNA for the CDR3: TGTGCCTGCAGCGGCGGGGACAGGGGTTTCAATCAGCCCCAGCATTTT.

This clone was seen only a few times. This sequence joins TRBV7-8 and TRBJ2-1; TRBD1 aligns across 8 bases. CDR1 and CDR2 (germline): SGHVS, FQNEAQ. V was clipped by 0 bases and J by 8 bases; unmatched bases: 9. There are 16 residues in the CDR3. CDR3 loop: CASSLARQGAGDEQFF. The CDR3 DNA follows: TGTGCCAGCAGCTTAGCCCGGCAGGGGGCAGGAGATGAGCAGTTCTTC.

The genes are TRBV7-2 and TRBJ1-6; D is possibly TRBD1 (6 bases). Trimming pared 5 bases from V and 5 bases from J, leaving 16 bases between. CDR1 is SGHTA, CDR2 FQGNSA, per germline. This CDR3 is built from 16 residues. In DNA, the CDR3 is TGTGCCAGCAGCCGTTCCTTTACAGGGAATAATTCACCCCTCCACTTT. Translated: CASSRSFTGNNSPLHF. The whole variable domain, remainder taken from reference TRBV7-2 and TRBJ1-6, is GAGVSQSPSNKVTEKGKDVELRCDPISGHTALYWYRQSLGQGLEFLIYFQGNSAPDKSGLPSDRFSAERTGGSVSTLTIQRTQQEDSAVYLCASSRSFTGNNSPLHFGNGTRLTVT.

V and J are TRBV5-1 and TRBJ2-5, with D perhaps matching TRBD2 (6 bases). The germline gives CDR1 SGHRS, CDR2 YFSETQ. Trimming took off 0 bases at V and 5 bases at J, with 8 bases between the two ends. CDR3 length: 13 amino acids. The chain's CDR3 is CASSLEGRETQYF. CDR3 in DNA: TGCGCCAGCAGCTTGGAAGGGAGGGAGACCCAGTACTTC.

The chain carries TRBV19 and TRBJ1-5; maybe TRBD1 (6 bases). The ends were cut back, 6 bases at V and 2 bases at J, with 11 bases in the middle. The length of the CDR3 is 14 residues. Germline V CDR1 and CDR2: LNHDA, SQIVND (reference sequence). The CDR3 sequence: CASSTDRRNQPQHF. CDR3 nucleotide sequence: TGTGCCAGTAGCACCGACAGGCGCAATCAGCCCCAGCATTTT.

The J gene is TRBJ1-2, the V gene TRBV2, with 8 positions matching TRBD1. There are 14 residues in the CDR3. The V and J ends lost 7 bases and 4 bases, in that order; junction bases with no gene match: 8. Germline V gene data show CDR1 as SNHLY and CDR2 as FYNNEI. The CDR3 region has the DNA TGTGCCAGCAATGTTAGAACAGGGGGCTATGGCTACACCTTC. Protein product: CASNVRTGGYGYTF.

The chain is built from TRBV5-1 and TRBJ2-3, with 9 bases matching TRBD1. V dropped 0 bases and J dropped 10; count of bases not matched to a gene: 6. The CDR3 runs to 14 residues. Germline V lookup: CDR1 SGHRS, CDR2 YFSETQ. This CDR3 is CASSLGVTGGAQYF. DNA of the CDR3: TGCGCCAGCAGCTTGGGCGTAACAGGGGGCGCGCAGTATTTT.

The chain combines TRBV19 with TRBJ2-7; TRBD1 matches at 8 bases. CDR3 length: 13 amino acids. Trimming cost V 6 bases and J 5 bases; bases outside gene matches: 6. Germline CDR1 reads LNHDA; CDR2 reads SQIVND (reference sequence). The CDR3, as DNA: TGTGCCAGTAGCCCGGACAGGGTCCACGAGCAGTACTTC. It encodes CASSPDRVHEQYF.

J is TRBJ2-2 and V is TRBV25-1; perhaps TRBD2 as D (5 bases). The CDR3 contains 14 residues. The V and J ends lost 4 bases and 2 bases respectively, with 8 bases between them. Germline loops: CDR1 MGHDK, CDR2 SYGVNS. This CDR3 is CASSAGLNTGELFF. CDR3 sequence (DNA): TGTGCCAGCAGTGCGGGATTAAACACCGGGGAGCTGTTTTTT.

CDR3 coding DNA: TGTGCCAGCAGTGAAGCCGGCAGGGGGCGAGATGGCTACACCTTC. It yields the protein CASSEAGRGRDGYTF. The gene calls are TRBV6-1 and TRBJ1-2; TRBD1 matches 8 bases. CDR3 size: 15 residues. V gave up 0 bases and J gave up 6 bases; unmatched junction bases: 6. CDR1 and CDR2 from the germline V gene are MNHNS and SASEGT.

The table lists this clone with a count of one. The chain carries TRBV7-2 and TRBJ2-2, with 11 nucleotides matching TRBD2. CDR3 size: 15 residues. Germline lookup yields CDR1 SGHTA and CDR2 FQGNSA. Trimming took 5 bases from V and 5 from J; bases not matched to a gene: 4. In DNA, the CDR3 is TGTGCCAGCAGCGCACTAGCGGGGGTTACCGGGGAGCTGTTTTTT. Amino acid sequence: CASSALAGVTGELFF.

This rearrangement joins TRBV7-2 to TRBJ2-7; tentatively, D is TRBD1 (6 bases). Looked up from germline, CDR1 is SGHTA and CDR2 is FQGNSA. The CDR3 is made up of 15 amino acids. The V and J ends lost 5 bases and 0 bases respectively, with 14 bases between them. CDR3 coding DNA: TGTGCCAGCAGCGTTACGAGGGGGAGCTCCTACGAGCAGTACTTC. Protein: CASSVTRGSSYEQYF.